This T cell receptor (beta chain) stems from a study of cytomegalovirus exposure and HLA in healthy donors. V lost 5 bases and J lost 1; bases outside the gene matches: 4. CDR1 PRHDT and CDR2 FYEKMQ come from the germline V gene (reference sequence). This CDR3 contains 15 residues. Generated by immunoSEQ multiplex PCR, the TCRdb table keeps only in-frame clones and is missing some. Altogether about 180,000 clones are present, roughly 85% being singletons, with the ten largest covering roughly 15%. Sequencing used PBMCs. The V call is TRBV13, the J call TRBJ2-3; TRBD1 agrees at 9 bases. This TCR was sampled from a man between 18 and 29 years old in good health and CMV-seropositive. CDR3 region: CASSPRDRGTDTQYF. The CDR3 region has the DNA TGTGCCAGCAGCCCACGGGACAGGGGCACAGATACGCAGTATTTT.